The 8 T cell receptor beta chains presented below share a single source sample, sequenced in a study of CD8 T cells in Susac syndrome. The authors reverse transcribed roughly 0.5 to 1 ug RNA with random hexamers. TCRdb passed the immunoSEQ multiplex PCR reads through MiXCR, listing each CDR3 protein once. The repertoire has over 150,000 distinct CDR3 sequences, more than 95% of them found once; the top ten carry around 0.12%. Sequences were obtained from CD4+ T cells from PBMCs. The receptor set was obtained from a human donor with Susac syndrome.

V gene TRBV4-3 combines with J gene TRBJ1-2; 7 nucleotides align to TRBD1. V lost 8 bases, J lost 13 bases, and 16 bases stayed unmatched. The germline V gene encodes CDR1 LGHNA and CDR2 YSLEER. The CDR3 totals 13 residues. In DNA form, the CDR3 reads TGCGCCAGCGGCGATTCGGAGGGGGCTTTTCGCACCTTC. This encodes CASGDSEGAFRTF.

The rearrangement joins TRBV6-2 or TRBV6-3 to TRBJ1-2, with TRBD1 matching 7 bases. The CDR3 is made up of 15 amino acids. The ends lost 4 bases at V and 3 bases at J; junction bases unmatched: 8. Germline assignment: CDR1 MNHEY and CDR2 SVGEGT. CDR3 bases: TGTGCCAGCAGTTCTCCACAGGGGACTCACTATGGCTACACCTTC. It translates to CASSSPQGTHYGYTF.

The rearrangement uses TRBV7-9 and TRBJ2-7, with D perhaps TRBD1 or TRBD2 (5 bases each). Germline V gene data show CDR1 as SEHNR and CDR2 as FQNEAQ (reference sequence). The CDR3 is 13 amino acids. Trimming took 6 bases from V and 3 from J, leaving 12 bases between them. The CDR3 DNA reads as TGTGCCAGCAGACAATTGGGGGACTACGAGCAGTACTTC. It is translated as CASRQLGDYEQYF.

This clonotype was detected a few times. The chain couples TRBV30 to TRBJ1-5, with D unresolved. The CDR3 is made up of 13 amino acids. In germline, CDR1 is GTSNPN, CDR2 SVGIG (reference sequence). V was shortened by 0 bases and J by 3 bases, with 6 bases between the two germline ends. The CDR3 reads CAWSVQSNQPQHF. Here the CDR3 DNA reads TGTGCCTGGAGTGTTCAGTCCAATCAGCCCCAGCATTTT. The full variable domain, completed using reference TRBV30 and TRBJ1-5, is SQTIHQWPATLVQPVGSPLSLECTVEGTSNPNLYWYRQAAGRGLQLLFYSVGIGQISSEVPQNLSASRPQDRQFILSSKKLLLSDSGFYLCAWSVQSNQPQHFGDGTRLSIL.

This rearrangement joins TRBV7-9 to TRBJ2-3; 9 nucleotides agree with TRBD1. J lost 3 bases, V lost 1 base, and 5 bases had no gene match. Germline values: CDR1 SEHNR, CDR2 FQNEAQ (reference sequence). The CDR3 loop spans 16 amino acids. The DNA for the CDR3 is TGTGCCAGCAGCTTAGAGGGACAGGGAGGAACAGATACGCAGTATTTT. Its translation: CASSLEGQGGTDTQYF. The whole variable domain, remainder taken from reference TRBV7-9 and TRBJ2-3, is DTGVSQNPRHKITKRGQNVTFRCDPISEHNRLYWYRQTLGQGPEFLTYFQNEAQLEKSRLLSDRFSAERPKGSFSTLEIQRTEQGDSAMYLCASSLEGQGGTDTQYFGPGTRLTVL.

The chain has TRBV12-3 or TRBV12-4 and TRBJ2-1; D gene unclear. The CDR3 runs to 13 residues. V dropped 5 bases and J dropped 7 bases, with 12 bases sitting between them. CDR3 coding DNA: TGTGCCAGCAGTCCTGCCTTTCAGAATGAGCAGTTCTTC. Translation: CASSPAFQNEQFF.

The V call is TRBV9, the J call TRBJ1-2, with a tentative D call TRBD1 (6 bases). The CDR3 contains 16 residues. V was trimmed by 4 bases and J by 7 bases, leaving 23 bases between them. Germline CDR1 SGDLS, CDR2 YYNGEE. The DNA of the CDR3 is TGTGCCAGCAGCCCAAGACTTCAAGACAGGCTCAGTGGCTACACCTTC. It yields the protein CASSPRLQDRLSGYTF. Variable domain in full (rest from reference TRBV9 and TRBJ1-2): DSGVTQTPKHLITATGQRVTLRCSPRSGDLSVYWYQQSLDQGLQFLIQYYNGEERAKGNILERFSAQQFPDLHSELNLSSLELGDSALYFCASSPRLQDRLSGYTFGSGTRLTVV.

The gene calls are TRBV28 and TRBJ2-7; no definite D call. CDR3 length equals 12 residues. The V end was cut by 5 bases, the J end by 0 bases, with 5 bases between. Germline CDR1 and CDR2: MDHEN and SYDVKM. CDR3 protein: CASSRLSYEQYF. The DNA of the CDR3 is TGTGCCAGCAGTCGCCTCTCCTACGAGCAGTACTTC.